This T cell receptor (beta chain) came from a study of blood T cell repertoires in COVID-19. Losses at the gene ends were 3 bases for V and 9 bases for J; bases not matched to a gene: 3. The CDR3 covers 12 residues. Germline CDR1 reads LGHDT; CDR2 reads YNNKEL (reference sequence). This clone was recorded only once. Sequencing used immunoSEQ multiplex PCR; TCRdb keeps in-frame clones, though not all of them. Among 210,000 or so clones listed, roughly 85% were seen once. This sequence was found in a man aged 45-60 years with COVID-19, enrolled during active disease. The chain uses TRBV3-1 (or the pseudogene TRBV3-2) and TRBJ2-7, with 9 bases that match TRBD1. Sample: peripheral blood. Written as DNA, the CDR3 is TGTGCCAGCAGCCAGGGACAGGGTCGGCAGTACTTC. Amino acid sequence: CASSQGQGRQYF.